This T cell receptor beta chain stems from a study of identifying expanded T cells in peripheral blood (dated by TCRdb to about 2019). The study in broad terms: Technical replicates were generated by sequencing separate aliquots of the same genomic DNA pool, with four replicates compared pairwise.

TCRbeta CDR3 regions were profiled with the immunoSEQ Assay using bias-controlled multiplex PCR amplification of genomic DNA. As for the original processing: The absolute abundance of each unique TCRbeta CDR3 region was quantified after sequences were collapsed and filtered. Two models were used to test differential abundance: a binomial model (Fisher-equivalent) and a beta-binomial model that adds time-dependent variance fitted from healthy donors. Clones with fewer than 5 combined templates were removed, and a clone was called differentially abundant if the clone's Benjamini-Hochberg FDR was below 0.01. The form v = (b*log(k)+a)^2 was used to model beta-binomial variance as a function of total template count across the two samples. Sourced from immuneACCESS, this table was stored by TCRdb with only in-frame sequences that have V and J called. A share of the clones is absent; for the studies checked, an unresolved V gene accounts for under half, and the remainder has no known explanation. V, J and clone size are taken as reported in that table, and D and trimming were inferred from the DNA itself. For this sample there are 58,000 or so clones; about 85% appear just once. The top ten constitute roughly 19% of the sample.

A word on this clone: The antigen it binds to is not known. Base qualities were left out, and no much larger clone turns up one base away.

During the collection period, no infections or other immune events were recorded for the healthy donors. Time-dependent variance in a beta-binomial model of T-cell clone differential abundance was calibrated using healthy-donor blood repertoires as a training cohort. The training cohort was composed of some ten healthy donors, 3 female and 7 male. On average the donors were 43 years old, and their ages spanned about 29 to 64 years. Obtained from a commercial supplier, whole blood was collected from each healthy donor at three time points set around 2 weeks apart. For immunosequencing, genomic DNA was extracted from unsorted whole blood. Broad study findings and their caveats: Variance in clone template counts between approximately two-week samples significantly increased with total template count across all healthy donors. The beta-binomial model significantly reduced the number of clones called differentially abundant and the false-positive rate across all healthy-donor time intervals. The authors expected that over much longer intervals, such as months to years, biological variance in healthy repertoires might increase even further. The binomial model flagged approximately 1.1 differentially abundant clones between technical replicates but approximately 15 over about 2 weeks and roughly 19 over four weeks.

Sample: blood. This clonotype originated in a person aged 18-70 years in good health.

The DNA sequence is as follows: TGTGCCAGCAGCCCGCGGGGGGCGGGGGCCCCACAAGAGACCCAGTACTTC. This sequence encodes CASSPRGAGAPQETQYF. The V gene is TRBV5-4 and the J gene is TRBJ2-5; 8 bases in the middle match TRBD2. The CDR3 goes from the cysteine to the phenylalanine over 17 residues. The kept DNA is CDR3 alone, 51 bases in frame from the first base. CDR1 is given as SGHNT and CDR2 as YYREEE, both from the germline V gene (reference sequence). The germline V end is reduced by 4 bases and the J end by 2 bases; junction bases left unmatched: 13. The reference TRBV5-4 and TRBJ2-5 proteins fill in what lies around the CDR3, so the full variable domain reads ETGVTQSPTHLIKTRGQQVTLRCSSQSGHNTVSWYQQALGQGPQFIFQYYREEENGRGNFPPRFSGLQFPNYSSELNVNALELDDSALYLCASSPRGAGAPQETQYFGPGTRLLVL.